This is a list of T cell receptor beta chains from one sample in a study of blood T cell repertoires in COVID-19. The assay was immunoSEQ multiplex PCR, and TCRdb's table has in-frame clones only and misses some. The profile shows 250,000 or so clones, roughly 89% of them singletons. Input material: peripheral blood. These receptors all stem from an older woman with COVID-19, enrolled during active disease. Each CDR3 is given with its conserved first and last residue. A D gene is named only where the DNA matches it firmly. Size is omitted from some rows. Given values are once, few, many or a class for expanded clones.

TRBD2	-	TRBV5-1	TRBJ2-1	TGCGCCAGCAGCGCTTCCGGGACTAGCGGGATCAATGAGCAGTTCTTC	CASSASGTSGINEQFF
-	-	TRBV4-3	TRBJ1-2	TGCGCCAGCAGCCAGGAACACAGGGTTTCAGTTTATGGCTACACCTTC	CASSQEHRVSVYGYTF
-	-	TRBV6-2/TRBV6-3	TRBJ1-2	TGTGCCAGCAGCCGGAGGGTGGAACTCTATGGCTACACCTTC	CASSRRVELYGYTF
-	-	TRBV3-1/TRBV3-2	TRBJ1-1	TGTGCCAGCAGCCAATCGAGTCTTGAAGCTTTCTTT	CASSQSSLEAFF
-	-	TRBV6-1	TRBJ1-2	TGTGCCAGCAGTGAAAGTGGGTCCTTGAGGGGCTACACCTTC	CASSESGSLRGYTF
-	-	TRBV29-1	TRBJ2-1	TGCAGCGTCGAAGCCCGGGTCGATGAGCAGTTCTTC	CSVEARVDEQFF
TRBD1	-	TRBV19	TRBJ2-7	TGTGCCAGTAGTATAGATGGACAGGGGGCCTACGAGCAGTACTTC	CASSIDGQGAYEQYF
TRBD2	-	TRBV2	TRBJ2-5	TGTGCCAGCAGAGGGCGGCTAGCGGGGGTTCAGGAGACCCAGTACTTC	CASRGRLAGVQETQYF
TRBD1	-	TRBV5-1	TRBJ1-1	TGCGCCAGCAGCCCCGGGACAGGGATGAACACTGAAGCTTTCTTT	CASSPGTGMNTEAFF
-	-	TRBV29-1	TRBJ1-2	TGCAGCGTTGACCCTTCGTCAGGCCTCTATGGCTACACCTTC	CSVDPSSGLYGYTF
TRBD1	-	TRBV18	TRBJ1-2	TGTGCCAGCTCACCACCAGCAGGGGGATCTAACTATGGCTACACCTTC	CASSPPAGGSNYGYTF
-	-	TRBV6-5	TRBJ1-2	TGTGCCAGCAGTTACTCGACATTGAACTATGGCTACACCTTC	CASSYSTLNYGYTF
TRBD2	-	TRBV5-4	TRBJ2-3	TGTGCCAGCAGCAGCCGGACTAGCGGGGTACGGCCAGATACGCAGTATTTT	CASSSRTSGVRPDTQYF
-	-	TRBV30	TRBJ2-1	TGTGCCTGGAGTGTCGGGTCTCCGAACGGGCAGTTCTTC	CAWSVGSPNGQFF
TRBD1	once	TRBV7-2	TRBJ2-2	TGTGCCAGCAGCTTTAACGCTGGACAGGGGTCCTCGGAGCTGTTTTTT	CASSFNAGQGSSELFF
TRBD1	once	TRBV6-2/TRBV6-3	TRBJ1-5	TGTGCCAGCAGTTACTCGGGCGACAGGGGGAATCAGCCCCAGCATTTT	CASSYSGDRGNQPQHF
-	once	TRBV5-8	TRBJ1-4	TGTGCCAGCAGCTTTGGAGTCCATAATGAAAAACTGTTTTTT	CASSFGVHNEKLFF
TRBD1	-	TRBV10-3	TRBJ2-7	TGTGCCACGGGGACAGCCTACGAGCAGTACTTC	CATGTAYEQYF
-	few	TRBV7-9	TRBJ1-1	TGTGCCAGCGGATCACAGGGAGGGGGAAACACTGAAGCTTTCTTT	CASGSQGGGNTEAFF
-	-	TRBV4-2	TRBJ2-1	TGTGCCAGCAGCCAAGACGTGTCCTCGGCAGGGGAGAATGAGCAGTTCTTC	CASSQDVSSAGENEQFF
TRBD1	-	TRBV6-5	TRBJ1-2	TGTGCCAGCAGTCCGCAGGGGGCGGGCGGCTACACCTTC	CASSPQGAGGYTF
TRBD2	-	TRBV15	TRBJ2-5	TGTGCCGCCGGGAGGGGGGGATCGTACCAAGAGACCCAGTACTTC	CAAGRGGSYQETQYF
-	-	TRBV6-2/TRBV6-3	TRBJ1-2	TGTGCCAGCAGTGGGGGGTCAAGGGGTGGCTACACCTTC	CASSGGSRGGYTF
TRBD1	-	TRBV5-5	TRBJ1-1	TGTGCCAGCAGCTTCAGTCCTGACAGGGAAGGCTCTGAAGCTTTCTTT	CASSFSPDREGSEAFF
-	once	TRBV6-1	TRBJ1-3	TGTGCCAGCAGTGAGTTCCCCCTCTCTGGAAACACCATATATTTT	CASSEFPLSGNTIYF
-	-	TRBV6-6	TRBJ2-7	TGTGCCGCCCCGAGGGCACCCGACTCCTACGAGCAGTACTTC	CAAPRAPDSYEQYF
-	few	TRBV7-2	TRBJ1-2	TGTGCCAGCAGCTTACAGGGTGGCTACACCTTC	CASSLQGGYTF
TRBD1	-	TRBV19	TRBJ1-1	TGTGCCAGTAGTATTCCCATCGGACAGGGTCGGGCTGAAGCTTTCTTT	CASSIPIGQGRAEAFF
-	once	TRBV18	TRBJ1-5	TGTGCCAGCTCACCACTAGGAGGGGATGAGCCCCAGCATTTT	CASSPLGGDEPQHF
TRBD1	-	TRBV9	TRBJ1-5	TGTGCCAGCAGCGTCGTACTATTAGGACAGGGTGATCAGCCCCAGCATTTT	CASSVVLLGQGDQPQHF
TRBD2	-	TRBV18	TRBJ2-3	TGTGCCAGCTCACCGCTAGCGGGGGGGCAGCCAGATACGCAGTATTTT	CASSPLAGGQPDTQYF
TRBD1	-	TRBV6-1	TRBJ2-4	TGTGCCAGCAGTGAAGGGACAGGGGAAAACATTCAGTACTTC	CASSEGTGENIQYF
TRBD1	-	TRBV7-2	TRBJ2-7	TGTGCCAGCAGCATTGCCGGGACAGACTCCTACGAGCAGTACTTC	CASSIAGTDSYEQYF
TRBD1	-	TRBV15	TRBJ1-2	TGTGCCACCAGCAGAGATGAAAGAGCCAGGGGGTTAGGCTACACCTTC	CATSRDERARGLGYTF
-	-	TRBV5-1	TRBJ1-2	TGCGCCAGCAGCTTGGAGGTTAGGGGCGATGGCTACACCTTC	CASSLEVRGDGYTF
-	-	TRBV18	TRBJ1-2	TGTGCCAGCTCACCAAATCCAGGTCCTAACTATGGCTACACCTTC	CASSPNPGPNYGYTF
TRBD2	-	TRBV9	TRBJ2-3	TGTGCCAGCAGCGTAGCTTGGGGGGGGACAGATACGCAGTATTTT	CASSVAWGGTDTQYF
-	-	TRBV10-3	TRBJ1-2	TGTGCCATCACCCCGGACAGCTATGGCTACACCTTC	CAITPDSYGYTF
TRBD2	-	TRBV5-1	TRBJ2-3	TGCGCCAGCAGCGGAACTAGCGGGGGGCTCACAGATACGCAGTATTTT	CASSGTSGGLTDTQYF
TRBD2	-	TRBV6-6	TRBJ2-7	TGTGCCAGCACCCTAACGGGGGGACACGAGCAGTACTTC	CASTLTGGHEQYF
-	-	TRBV6-5	TRBJ1-4	TGTGCCAGCAGGACAGCGACAGACCCAGATGAAAAACTGTTTTTT	CASRTATDPDEKLFF
TRBD1	-	TRBV25-1	TRBJ1-2	TGTGCCAGCTCCCCAAACTATCTGGACAGGGGGCTGAACTATGGCTACACCTTC	CASSPNYLDRGLNYGYTF
TRBD2	-	TRBV7-9	TRBJ2-1	TGTGCCAGCAGCTTACGGCTCCGGGGGGGCCCTAATCTTTACAATGAGCAGTTCTTC	CASSLRLRGGPNLYNEQFF
TRBD1	-	TRBV7-9	TRBJ1-2	TGTGCCAGCAAAACAGGGGTCGGGAACTATGGCTACACCTTC	CASKTGVGNYGYTF
-	-	TRBV5-5	TRBJ1-5	TGTGCCAGCAGCTCGGACGGGGGTGGGGGGCCCCAGCATTTT	CASSSDGGGGPQHF
-	-	TRBV7-9	TRBJ2-1	TGTGCCAGCAGCCGCGGGGAGTTTTCCAATGAGCAGTTCTTC	CASSRGEFSNEQFF